The 4 T cell receptor beta chains given below trace back to one sample, sequenced in a study of blood T cell repertoires in COVID-19. Clones were sequenced by immunoSEQ multiplex PCR, and TCRdb holds only the in-frame ones, with some missing. The repertoire holds 100,000 to 120,000 clones, with approximately 82% as singletons. The specimen was peripheral blood. The receptors come from a woman aged 65 to 85 with acute or convalescent COVID-19.

A few counts support this clone. The rearrangement uses TRBV9 and TRBJ1-1, with a weak D call TRBD1 (6 bases). V shed 2 bases and J shed 4 bases, with 12 bases lying between them. CDR3 length equals 14 residues. Germline V gene lookup returns CDR1 SGDLS and CDR2 YYNGEE. CDR3 residues: CASSVQVRGTEAFF. CDR3 bases: TGTGCCAGCAGCGTTCAGGTCAGGGGCACTGAAGCTTTCTTT.

The chain couples TRBV5-5 to TRBJ2-7; TRBD1 matches 8 bases. Germline assignment: CDR1 SGHKS and CDR2 YYEKEE (reference sequence). The CDR3 loop spans 14 amino acids. Germline trimming cut 3 bases from V and 4 bases from J; bases unmatched to any gene: 6. This CDR3 reads CASSSPRTGYEQYF. DNA of the CDR3: TGTGCCAGCAGCTCGCCTCGGACAGGGTACGAGCAGTACTTC. The full variable domain, completed using reference TRBV5-5 and TRBJ2-7, is DAGVTQSPTHLIKTRGQQVTLRCSPISGHKSVSWYQQVLGQGPQFIFQYYEKEERGRGNFPDRFSARQFPNYSSELNVNALLLGDSALYLCASSSPRTGYEQYFGPGTRLTVT.

The chain carries TRBV5-6 and TRBJ2-7, with 10 bases that match TRBD1. This CDR3 has 14 amino acids. V was pared by 4 bases and J by 2 bases, with 3 bases of the junction left unmatched. Germline-derived CDR1 and CDR2 are SGHDT and YYEEEE. The CDR3 here is CASSRQGAAYEQYF. In DNA, the CDR3 is TGTGCCAGCAGCCGACAGGGGGCGGCCTACGAGCAGTACTTC. The full variable domain, its missing parts supplied by reference TRBV5-6 and TRBJ2-7, is DAGVTQSPTHLIKTRGQQVTLRCSPKSGHDTVSWYQQALGQGPQFIFQYYEEEERQRGNFPDRFSGHQFPNYSSELNVNALLLGDSALYLCASSRQGAAYEQYFGPGTRLTVT.

The chain has TRBV11-2 and TRBJ2-3, with 12 bases aligning to TRBD2. The V and J ends lost 4 bases and 2 bases, in that order; junction bases with no gene match: 7. CDR3 length: 17 amino acids. Per the germline V gene, CDR1 is SGHAT and CDR2 is FQNNGV. CDR3: CASSSPGLAGYTDTQYF. The CDR3 DNA reads as TGTGCCAGCAGCTCTCCGGGACTAGCGGGTTACACAGATACGCAGTATTTT.